A selection of T cell receptor beta chains follows, all from one sample in a study of T cells after yellow fever vaccination. In TCRdb, the 5' RACE reads were re-called with MiXCR into one record per CDR3 protein. The sample lists about 360,000 distinct CDR3 sequences; 6% to 8% were seen once. The specimen was PBMCs, collected 5 days after the yellow fever booster vaccination. The receptors come from a young man who received the YFV17D yellow fever vaccine. The CDR3 runs from the conserved cysteine through the conserved F or W. A D gene is named only where the DNA matches it firmly. Size is stated for part of the rows, as once, few or many counts, or as a class when the clone is expanded.

size	D	V	J	DNA	CDR3
-	-	TRBV20-1	TRBJ2-3	TGCAGTGCTAGGGCCATCAGGAGAGATACGCAGTATTTT	CSARAIRRDTQYF
-	TRBD1	TRBV5-1	TRBJ2-2	TGCGCCAGCAGCTTAAGTCCTGACGGGACAGGGAACACCGGGGAGCTGTTTTTT	CASSLSPDGTGNTGELFF
few	TRBD2	TRBV20-1	TRBJ2-3	TGCAGTCCTAGACCGGGGACTAGCGGGAGTGGCACAGATACGCAGTATTTT	CSPRPGTSGSGTDTQYF
-	TRBD2	TRBV9	TRBJ2-7	TGTGCCAGCAGCGTAGGGCTAGCGGCCCTCGAGCAGTACTTC	CASSVGLAALEQYF
-	TRBD1	TRBV18	TRBJ2-7	TGTGCCAGCTCACGAGGGACAGGAGTGCACGAGCAGTACTTC	CASSRGTGVHEQYF
-	TRBD2	TRBV20-1	TRBJ2-7	TGCAGTGCTAGAGATGAAGCGGGACTATCCTACGAGCAGTACTTC	CSARDEAGLSYEQYF
-	-	TRBV20-1	TRBJ2-5	TGCAGTGCCGTGACAGCCCAAGAGACCCAGTACTTC	CSAVTAQETQYF
-	-	TRBV29-1	TRBJ2-7	TGCAGCGCCGGGACCGATTTCTACGAGCAGTACTTC	CSAGTDFYEQYF
few	-	TRBV7-2	TRBJ2-5	TGTGCCAGCAGCTTCCGCTCACCTAATACAGGGCAAGAGACCCAGTACTTC	CASSFRSPNTGQETQYF
few	-	TRBV20-1	TRBJ1-5	TGCAGTGCTCGGAAAGGGGTGGCGTGGGAGCCCCAGCATTTT	CSARKGVAWEPQHF
few	TRBD1	TRBV7-9	TRBJ2-7	TGTGCCAGCAGCCCGGACAGGGCTTACTACGAGCAGTACTTC	CASSPDRAYYEQYF
-	TRBD2	TRBV10-3	TRBJ2-2	TGTGCCATCACCCACGGGGGAGGGGAAGTGGGCACCGGGGAGCTGTTTTTT	CAITHGGGEVGTGELFF
-	-	TRBV5-1	TRBJ2-5	TGCGCCAGCAGCTCAGAGCCTATGGAGACCCAGTACTTC	CASSSEPMETQYF
few	-	TRBV5-6	TRBJ1-2	TGTGCCAGCAGCTTCCGGGACAAGGTCTATGGCTACACCTTC	CASSFRDKVYGYTF
few	-	TRBV6-2/TRBV6-3	TRBJ2-1	TGTGCCAGCAGAGACCCAAATTACAATGAGCAGTTCTTC	CASRDPNYNEQFF
many	-	TRBV27	TRBJ2-3	TGTGCCAGCAGTTTATTCGGTTTCAGGGGCGAGAATACGCAGTATTTT	CASSLFGFRGENTQYF
many	TRBD2	TRBV9	TRBJ2-1	TGTGCCAGCAGCGTAGCTGGGACTAGCTCCTACAATGAGCAGTTCTTC	CASSVAGTSSYNEQFF
few	TRBD1	TRBV6-2/TRBV6-3	TRBJ2-6	TGTGCCAGCAGTTACTCGTCCCCGGGACAGGGCCTTTATACTGGGGCCAACGTCCTGACTTTC	CASSYSSPGQGLYTGANVLTF
many	-	TRBV5-5	TRBJ2-1	TGTGCCAGCAGCTTGATCAGTACCAGAAATGAGCAGTTCTTC	CASSLISTRNEQFF
few	-	TRBV14	TRBJ2-1	TGTGCCAGCAGCCCCCTAGGTTTAGCAAATGAGCAGTTCTTC	CASSPLGLANEQFF
many	TRBD2	TRBV5-1	TRBJ2-7	TGCGCCAGCAGCTTGGCCCCGGGAGGGCCGAACGAGCAGTACTTC	CASSLAPGGPNEQYF
few	-	TRBV20-1	TRBJ1-4	TGCAGTGCTAGAAGCGACGAAAAACTGTTTTTT	CSARSDEKLFF
few	-	TRBV7-9	TRBJ2-1	TGTGCCAGCAGCCTGGGGACACATGCCCAAGGGCAGTTCTTC	CASSLGTHAQGQFF
few	-	TRBV5-1	TRBJ2-7	TGCGCCAGCAGCTTGGCCCGGGAGACCTCCTACGAGCAGTACTTC	CASSLARETSYEQYF
few	-	TRBV29-1	TRBJ1-3	TGCAGCGTCAATCCGGGTAATACTGGAAACACCATATATTTT	CSVNPGNTGNTIYF
-	-	TRBV6-1	TRBJ1-2	TGTGCCAGCACGACCGGGACTGACTATGGCTACACCTTC	CASTTGTDYGYTF
many	-	TRBV7-8	TRBJ1-1	TGTGCCAGCAGCTTCGCGCAGGGGCCTATGAACACTGAAGCTTTCTTT	CASSFAQGPMNTEAFF
-	-	TRBV5-5	TRBJ2-7	TGTGCCATCGGCCCTGGGATCTCCTACGAGCAGTACTTC	CAIGPGISYEQYF
-	-	TRBV6-2/TRBV6-3	TRBJ2-4	TGTGCCAGCACTCTTCGGCTAGCCAAAAACATTCAGTACTTC	CASTLRLAKNIQYF
many	TRBD1	TRBV5-5	TRBJ1-4	TGTGCCAGCAGCCCGGACAGGCCAGCAGCTAATGAAAAACTGTTTTTT	CASSPDRPAANEKLFF